This TCR beta chain was identified during a study of T-cell memory formation after mild COVID-19. Whole-study findings and limits: Later expanders leaned CD4+, whereas day 15 to 85 contracting clones were balanced CD4/CD8.

TCRdb reprocessed the 5' RACE reads with MiXCR, giving one entry per CDR3 protein. The data hold around 200,000 distinct CDR3 sequences, with roughly a tenth observed a single time. The V end was cut by 5 bases, the J end by 6 bases, with 19 bases between. CDR1 is SGHVS, CDR2 FNYEAQ, per germline. The CDR3 runs 16 residues. This clonotype was observed many times. Antigen: not known. This TCR came from a man aged 18 to 35 who had mild COVID-19 (a few samples of this study predate the infection). Cell type and time point are not known. The specimen sequenced was PBMCs or a T cell subset sorted from them (not recorded which). This chain uses TRBV7-6 with TRBJ2-2; a weak D match, TRBD1 (5 bases). CDR3 sequence (DNA): TGTGCCAGCAGCCCCCAGGGCGAGCCCTACGCCGGGGAGCTGTTTTTT. The encoded protein is CASSPQGEPYAGELFF.